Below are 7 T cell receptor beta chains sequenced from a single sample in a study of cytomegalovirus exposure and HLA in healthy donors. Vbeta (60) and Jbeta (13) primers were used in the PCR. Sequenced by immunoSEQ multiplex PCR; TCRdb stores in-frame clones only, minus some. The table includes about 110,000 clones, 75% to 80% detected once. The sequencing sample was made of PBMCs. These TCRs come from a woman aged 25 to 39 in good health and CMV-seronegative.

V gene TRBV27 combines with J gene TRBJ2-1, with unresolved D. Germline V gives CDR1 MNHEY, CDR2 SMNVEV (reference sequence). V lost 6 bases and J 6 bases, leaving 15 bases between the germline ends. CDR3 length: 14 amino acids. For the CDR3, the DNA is TGTGCCAGCAGGGTGGGCCCCGGTGGCAATGAGCAGTTCTTC. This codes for CASRVGPGGNEQFF.

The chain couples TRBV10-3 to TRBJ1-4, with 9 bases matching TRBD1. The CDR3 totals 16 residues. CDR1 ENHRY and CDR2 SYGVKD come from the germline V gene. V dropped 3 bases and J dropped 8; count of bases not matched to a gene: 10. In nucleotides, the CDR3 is TGTGCCATCAGTGAATTGTACGGGACAGGGAACGAAAAACTGTTTTTT. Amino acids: CAISELYGTGNEKLFF.

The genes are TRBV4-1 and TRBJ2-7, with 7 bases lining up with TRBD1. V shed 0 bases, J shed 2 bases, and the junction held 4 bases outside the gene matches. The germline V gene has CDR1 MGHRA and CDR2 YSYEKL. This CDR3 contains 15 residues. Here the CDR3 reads CASSQEQGRTYEQYF. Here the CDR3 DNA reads TGCGCCAGCAGCCAAGAACAGGGGCGAACCTACGAGCAGTACTTC.

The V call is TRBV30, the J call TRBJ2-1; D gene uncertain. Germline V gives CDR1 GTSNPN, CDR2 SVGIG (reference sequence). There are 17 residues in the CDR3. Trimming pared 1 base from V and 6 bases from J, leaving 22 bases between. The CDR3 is CAWSGRGSILERNEQFF. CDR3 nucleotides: TGTGCCTGGAGTGGTCGCGGCAGTATTTTAGAGCGCAATGAGCAGTTCTTC.

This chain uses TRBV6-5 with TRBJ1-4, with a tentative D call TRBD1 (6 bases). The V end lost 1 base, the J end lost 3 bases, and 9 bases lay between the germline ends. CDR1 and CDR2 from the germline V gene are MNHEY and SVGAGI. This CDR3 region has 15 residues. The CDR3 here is CASSYLGAPNEKLFF. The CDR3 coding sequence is TGTGCCAGCAGTTACTTGGGGGCGCCTAATGAAAAACTGTTTTTT.

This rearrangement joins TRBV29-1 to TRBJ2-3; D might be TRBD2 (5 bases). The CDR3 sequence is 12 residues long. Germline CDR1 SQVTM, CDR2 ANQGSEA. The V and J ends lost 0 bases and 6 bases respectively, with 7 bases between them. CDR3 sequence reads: CSVEDSVDTQYF. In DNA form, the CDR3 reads TGCAGCGTTGAAGATAGCGTGGATACGCAGTATTTT.

The CDR3, as DNA: TGTGCCTGGAGTGTACACGGGGGGGAGACCCAGTACTTC. Protein: CAWSVHGGETQYF. The chain carries TRBV30 and TRBJ2-5; 7 positions agree with TRBD2. The germline CDR1 and CDR2 sequences are GTSNPN and SVGIG (reference sequence). The CDR3 has 13 residues. V was pared by 0 bases and J by 5 bases, with 3 bases of the junction left unmatched. Together with reference TRBV30 and TRBJ2-5, the CDR3 gives the full variable domain: SQTIHQWPATLVQPVGSPLSLECTVEGTSNPNLYWYRQAAGRGLQLLFYSVGIGQISSEVPQNLSASRPQDRQFILSSKKLLLSDSGFYLCAWSVHGGETQYFGPGTRLLVL.